The rows below give T cell receptor beta chains drawn from one sample of a study of blood T cells in healthy people across ages. TCRdb itself ran the 5' RACE reads through MiXCR, one entry per CDR3 protein. The data contain about a million distinct CDR3 sequences, roughly 50% of them seen just once; the ten biggest clones take up 13%. The specimen sequenced was blood. These receptor sequences come from a man aged 25 to 40 in good health. The CDR3 runs from the conserved cysteine through the conserved F or W. A D gene is named only where the DNA matches it firmly. Rows may omit the clone size; those that give it use once, few, many or a size class.

V gene: TRBV4-1
CDR3 length: 15
J gene: TRBJ2-3
D gene: TRBD2
clone size: -
CDR3 protein: CASSQPGGNTDTQYF
CDR3 DNA: TGCGCCAGCAGCCAGCCGGGGGGGAACACAGATACGCAGTATTTT

V gene: TRBV4-3
CDR3 length: 16
J gene: TRBJ2-1
D gene: -
clone size: -
CDR3 protein: CASSRGGGGAYNEQFF
CDR3 DNA: TGCGCCAGCAGCCGCGGGGGAGGGGGCGCCTACAATGAGCAGTTCTTC

V gene: TRBV6-6
CDR3 length: 14
J gene: TRBJ2-5
D gene: -
clone size: few
CDR3 protein: CASSQGGTQETQYF
CDR3 DNA: TGTGCCAGCAGCCAGGGGGGTACTCAAGAGACCCAGTACTTC

V gene: TRBV6-1
CDR3 length: 13
J gene: TRBJ2-5
D gene: -
clone size: -
CDR3 protein: CASSTGFGKTQYF
CDR3 DNA: TGTGCCAGCAGTACAGGGTTTGGGAAGACCCAGTACTTC

V gene: TRBV25-1
CDR3 length: 15
J gene: TRBJ2-7
D gene: -
clone size: -
CDR3 protein: CASSDKTKNSYEQYF
CDR3 DNA: TGTGCCAGCAGTGACAAGACAAAAAACTCCTACGAGCAGTACTTC

V gene: TRBV12-3/TRBV12-4
CDR3 length: 14
J gene: TRBJ2-7
D gene: -
clone size: -
CDR3 protein: CASSQPRGNDEQYF
CDR3 DNA: TGTGCCAGTAGCCAGCCGAGGGGGAACGACGAGCAGTACTTC

V gene: TRBV27
CDR3 length: 15
J gene: TRBJ2-5
D gene: -
clone size: few
CDR3 protein: CASSLTPGSAWEQYF
CDR3 DNA: TGTGCCAGCAGTTTAACACCAGGGTCGGCCTGGGAGCAGTACTTC

V gene: TRBV20-1
CDR3 length: 17
J gene: TRBJ2-5
D gene: -
clone size: -
CDR3 protein: CSARDLGGSTRSYEQYF
CDR3 DNA: TGCAGTGCTAGAGATCTTGGTGGCTCGACAAGATCCTACGAACAGTACTTC

V gene: TRBV7-9
CDR3 length: 15
J gene: TRBJ2-1
D gene: TRBD2
clone size: -
CDR3 protein: CASSLDYSGGVEQFF
CDR3 DNA: TGTGCCAGCAGCTTAGATTATAGCGGGGGGGTTGAGCAGTTCTTC

V gene: TRBV2
CDR3 length: 12
J gene: TRBJ1-2
D gene: -
clone size: few
CDR3 protein: CACVEGGYGYTF
CDR3 DNA: TGTGCCTGTGTCGAGGGGGGTTATGGCTACACCTTC

V gene: TRBV29-1
CDR3 length: 11
J gene: TRBJ2-5
D gene: TRBD1
clone size: few
CDR3 protein: CSGNRGETQYF
CDR3 DNA: TGCAGCGGGAACAGGGGAGAGACCCAGTACTTC

V gene: TRBV27
CDR3 length: 13
J gene: TRBJ2-7
D gene: TRBD2
clone size: -
CDR3 protein: CASGGDPFDEQYF
CDR3 DNA: TGTGCCAGCGGGGGGGACCCTTTTGACGAGCAGTACTTC

V gene: TRBV10-3
CDR3 length: 15
J gene: TRBJ2-3
D gene: TRBD2
clone size: few
CDR3 protein: CAISAASGGADTQYF
CDR3 DNA: TGTGCCATCAGTGCCGCCAGCGGGGGTGCAGATACGCAGTATTTT

V gene: TRBV10-3
CDR3 length: 14
J gene: TRBJ2-3
D gene: -
clone size: few
CDR3 protein: CAIALTGVTDTQYF
CDR3 DNA: TGTGCCATCGCTTTGACGGGGGTCACAGATACGCAGTATTTT

V gene: TRBV29-1
CDR3 length: 19
J gene: TRBJ2-1
D gene: TRBD2
clone size: few
CDR3 protein: CSVEEGELAGPISYNEQFF
CDR3 DNA: TGCAGCGTTGAAGAGGGCGAACTAGCGGGACCGATCTCCTACAATGAGCAGTTCTTC

V gene: TRBV29-1
CDR3 length: 15
J gene: TRBJ2-6
D gene: -
clone size: -
CDR3 protein: CSVLTGHDGANVLTF
CDR3 DNA: TGCAGCGTCTTGACAGGTCATGATGGGGCCAACGTCCTGACTTTC

V gene: TRBV4-3
CDR3 length: 17
J gene: TRBJ1-2
D gene: -
clone size: many
CDR3 protein: CASSPKGAQGYSYGYTF
CDR3 DNA: TGCGCCAGCAGCCCCAAGGGAGCACAGGGATATAGCTATGGCTACACCTTC

V gene: TRBV7-8
CDR3 length: 16
J gene: TRBJ1-1
D gene: -
clone size: -
CDR3 protein: CASSLESGISNTEAFF
CDR3 DNA: TGTGCCAGCAGCTTAGAGTCGGGGATTTCGAACACTGAAGCTTTCTTT

V gene: TRBV29-1
CDR3 length: 13
J gene: TRBJ2-3
D gene: TRBD2
clone size: many
CDR3 protein: CSVVSGGTDTQYF
CDR3 DNA: TGCAGCGTTGTAAGCGGGGGAACAGATACGCAGTATTTT

V gene: TRBV6-5
CDR3 length: 16
J gene: TRBJ2-1
D gene: -
clone size: few
CDR3 protein: CASSPPGEVSYNEQFF
CDR3 DNA: TGTGCCAGCAGTCCCCCAGGGGAGGTTTCCTACAATGAGCAGTTCTTC

V gene: TRBV28
CDR3 length: 17
J gene: TRBJ1-5
D gene: TRBD1
clone size: -
CDR3 protein: CASSFVITGGQRQPQHF
CDR3 DNA: TGTGCCAGCAGTTTCGTCATCACAGGGGGTCAACGTCAGCCCCAGCATTTT

V gene: TRBV28
CDR3 length: 14
J gene: TRBJ2-3
D gene: -
clone size: -
CDR3 protein: CASSFPQGPDTQYF
CDR3 DNA: TGTGCCAGCAGTTTCCCACAGGGCCCAGATACGCAGTATTTT

V gene: TRBV4-1
CDR3 length: 17
J gene: TRBJ1-5
D gene: TRBD1
clone size: once
CDR3 protein: CASSHPRGTGEYQPQHF
CDR3 DNA: TGCGCCAGCAGCCACCCAAGAGGGACAGGAGAATATCAGCCCCAGCATTTT

V gene: TRBV6-5
CDR3 length: 15
J gene: TRBJ2-7
D gene: TRBD1
clone size: -
CDR3 protein: CASSYAGGYSYEQYF
CDR3 DNA: TGTGCCAGCAGTTACGCAGGGGGTTACTCCTACGAGCAGTACTTC

V gene: TRBV7-2
CDR3 length: 15
J gene: TRBJ1-1
D gene: TRBD1
clone size: -
CDR3 protein: CASSLSRGGNTEAFF
CDR3 DNA: TGTGCCAGCAGCTTATCCAGGGGGGGGAACACTGAAGCTTTCTTT

V gene: TRBV6-2/TRBV6-3
CDR3 length: 14
J gene: TRBJ2-7
D gene: TRBD2
clone size: once
CDR3 protein: CASTHLGLAYEQYF
CDR3 DNA: TGTGCCAGCACTCACCTGGGACTAGCCTACGAGCAGTACTTC

V gene: TRBV5-1
CDR3 length: 18
J gene: TRBJ2-7
D gene: -
clone size: few
CDR3 protein: CASSLAPPTAYKSYEQYF
CDR3 DNA: TGCGCCAGCAGCTTGGCTCCGCCGACGGCTTACAAATCCTACGAGCAGTACTTC

V gene: TRBV4-1
CDR3 length: 14
J gene: TRBJ2-7
D gene: -
clone size: -
CDR3 protein: CASSQAGQTYEQYF
CDR3 DNA: TGCGCCAGCAGCCAAGCAGGACAGACCTACGAGCAGTACTTC

V gene: TRBV13
CDR3 length: 16
J gene: TRBJ2-5
D gene: TRBD2
clone size: -
CDR3 protein: CASSPPSSGGGETQYF
CDR3 DNA: TGTGCCAGCAGCCCGCCCTCTAGCGGGGGGGGGGAGACCCAGTACTTC

V gene: TRBV13
CDR3 length: 15
J gene: TRBJ2-7
D gene: -
clone size: -
CDR3 protein: CASSLWASYGGEQYF
CDR3 DNA: TGTGCCAGCAGCTTGTGGGCCAGTTACGGCGGCGAGCAGTACTTC

V gene: TRBV15
CDR3 length: 17
J gene: TRBJ2-1
D gene: -
clone size: -
CDR3 protein: CATRPHPREGVNNEQFF
CDR3 DNA: TGTGCCACCAGACCTCACCCTAGGGAAGGGGTAAACAATGAGCAGTTCTTC